This entry lists 26 T cell receptor beta chains sequenced from one sample in a study of radiation and T cells in renal cell carcinoma. Repertoires were generated with immunoSEQ multiplex PCR, while TCRdb's copy carries only in-frame clones and drops some. The profile shows about 95,000 clones, 80% to 90% of them singletons. Time point defined: baseline pretreatment blood. This sample's treatment: 15 Gy SBRT to primary tumor, nephrectomy 4 weeks later. The specimen comprised blood, sampled from a patient whose treatment included radiotherapy and nephrectomy. These receptors all stem from a man between 45 and 60 years old with renal cell carcinoma.

This chain uses TRBV28 with TRBJ1-2; a possible D gene is TRBD1 (5 bases). Trimming removed 5 bases from V and 5 bases from J, with 18 bases in between. The CDR3 runs to 15 residues. Per germline, CDR1 MDHEN and CDR2 SYDVKM. CDR3 bases: TGTGCCAGCAGTCCCCCCGGGGGAGGTGAATATGGCTACACCTTC. It yields the protein CASSPPGGGEYGYTF.

This clone was observed a handful of times. The chain links TRBV18 to TRBJ1-5, with no clear D. V lost 2 bases and J 6 bases, leaving 8 bases between the germline ends. Germline V gene data show CDR1 as KGHSH and CDR2 as LQKENI. The CDR3 consists of 13 residues. The CDR3 loop is CASSPAPGQPQHF. In nucleotides, the CDR3 is TGTGCCAGCTCACCAGCTCCCGGTCAGCCCCAGCATTTT.

The chain joins TRBV28 to TRBJ2-7, with 9 positions matching TRBD1. The V segment lost 6 bases and the J segment 5 bases; nucleotides outside the gene matches: 11. CDR1 and CDR2 from the germline V gene are MDHEN and SYDVKM. CDR3 length: 15 residues. DNA of the CDR3: TGTGCCAGCAGCCTACAGGGGGCGGTTGGAAACGAGCAGTACTTC. Translating gives CASSLQGAVGNEQYF.

The chain is built from TRBV7-2 and TRBJ2-7, with D hard to call. Deletions cut 5 bases from V and 4 bases from J, with 9 bases between. Germline lookup yields CDR1 SGHTA and CDR2 FQGNSA. The CDR3 length is 12 residues. The CDR3 sequence is CASSPAVYEQYF. The CDR3 DNA reads as TGTGCCAGCAGCCCCGCTGTTTACGAGCAGTACTTC.

This chain joins TRBV7-2 and TRBJ2-7, with 14 bases fitting TRBD2. There are 19 residues in the CDR3. The germline V gene encodes CDR1 SGHTA and CDR2 FQGNSA. The junction had 13 bases not matched to a gene; V was cut back by 4 bases and J by 2 bases. In DNA form, the CDR3 reads TGTGCCAGCAGCTATGGACTAGCGGGAGGAGGGGGATTAGCCTACGAGCAGTACTTC. Translated: CASSYGLAGGGGLAYEQYF.

This chain uses TRBV20-1 with TRBJ2-7, with D perhaps given as TRBD1 or TRBD2 (5 bases each). The CDR3 contains 11 residues. Between the trimmed V and J ends, which lost 2 bases and 5 bases, there was a span of 7 bases. From germline, CDR1 is DFQATT and CDR2 SNEGSKA (reference sequence). The DNA of the CDR3 is TGCAGTGCTAGACTGGGGGACGAGCAGTACTTC. Amino acid sequence: CSARLGDEQYF.

The chain uses TRBV19 and TRBJ2-1, with 10 positions matching TRBD2. The CDR3 is 14 amino acids. V shed 4 bases, J shed 10 bases, and the junction held 7 bases outside the gene matches. Germline CDR1 LNHDA, CDR2 SQIVND (reference sequence). The CDR3 nucleotides are TGTGCCAGTAGTAGTGTAGCGGGGGGAGGCGAGCAGTTCTTC. This gives the protein CASSSVAGGGEQFF.

Note on this clone: At one end the junction does not follow the germline gene, possibly because of a read error. CDR3 nucleotides: TGTGTCAGCAGGCGGACATCAGATCAGCCCCAGCATTTT. Translating it yields CVSRRTSDQPQHF. The V and J genes are TRBV5-8 and TRBJ1-5; D is perhaps TRBD1 (5 bases). Germline V gene sequence: CDR1 SGHTS, CDR2 YDEGEE. The CDR3 is made up of 13 amino acids.

Only one count was recorded for this clone. V is TRBV11-2 and J is TRBJ2-7; D may be TRBD1 or TRBD2 (5 bases each). The CDR3 is made up of 15 amino acids. V was trimmed by 0 bases and J by 3 bases, leaving 12 bases between them. Germline V CDR1 and CDR2: SGHAT, FQNNGV. CDR3 amino acids: CASSLEWDAGYEQYF. DNA of the CDR3: TGTGCCAGCAGCTTAGAATGGGACGCAGGCTACGAGCAGTACTTC.

This clone was seen a few times. CDR3 protein: CASSSWNQPQHF. CDR3 sequence (DNA): TGTGCCAGCAGTTCCTGGAACCAGCCCCAGCATTTT. V gene TRBV27 combines with J gene TRBJ1-5, with D unclear. Trimming cost V 4 bases and J 7 bases, with 8 bases left between them. This CDR3 contains 12 residues. CDR1 and CDR2 from the germline V gene are MNHEY and SMNVEV (reference sequence).

The chain couples TRBV10-3 to TRBJ2-5; D is perhaps TRBD2 (6 bases). Germline V gene sequence: CDR1 ENHRY, CDR2 SYGVKD. The germline V and J ends were trimmed by 6 bases and 5 bases, with 16 bases remaining between them. This CDR3 spans 14 amino acids. The CDR3 DNA reads as TGTGCCATCAGGGGGCAGGAGGGCGGCGAGACCCAGTACTTC. It codes for CAIRGQEGGETQYF.

V and J are TRBV6-1 and TRBJ1-5; TRBD1 might be the D (5 bases). There are 13 residues in the CDR3. CDR1 and CDR2 (germline): MNHNS, SASEGT. V was pared by 2 bases and J by 7 bases, with 9 bases between. The CDR3 is CASSEQGQQPQHF. The CDR3 DNA is TGTGCCAGCAGTGAACAGGGTCAACAGCCCCAGCATTTT.

This sequence joins TRBV28 and TRBJ2-1; no reliable D call. Germline values: CDR1 MDHEN, CDR2 SYDVKM. The CDR3 contains 14 residues. V lost 6 bases, J lost 6 bases, and 15 bases lay in between. CDR3 bases: TGTGCCAGCAGGAGACCGTCGATCGGCAATGAGCAGTTCTTC. Translation: CASRRPSIGNEQFF.

This clone appeared a single time. The chain couples TRBV27 to TRBJ1-2; 8 bases align to TRBD1. The ends lost 2 bases at V and 4 bases at J; junction bases unmatched: 6. Germline V gene data show CDR1 as MNHEY and CDR2 as SMNVEV (reference sequence). The CDR3 spans 15 residues. The CDR3 is CASSLRTGRSYGYTF. The CDR3 nucleotides read TGTGCCAGCAGTTTACGGACAGGGCGAAGCTATGGCTACACCTTC.

The chain employs TRBV6-5 and TRBJ1-2, with D uncertain. Trimming took off 2 bases at V and 5 bases at J, with 15 bases between the two ends. The CDR3 is 15 residues long. The germline V gene has CDR1 MNHEY and CDR2 SVGAGI. The CDR3 reads CASSYITRASYGYTF. The CDR3 region has the DNA TGTGCCAGCAGTTACATTACTCGCGCTTCTTATGGCTACACCTTC.

This rearrangement joins TRBV6-5 to TRBJ2-5, with 9 positions matching TRBD1. The CDR3 covers 15 residues. Losses at the gene ends were 0 bases for V and 5 bases for J; bases not matched to a gene: 4. The germline CDR1 and CDR2 sequences are MNHEY and SVGAGI. This CDR3 is CASSYSDRGSETQYF. DNA for the CDR3: TGTGCCAGCAGTTACTCAGACAGGGGGTCGGAGACCCAGTACTTC.

This chain joins TRBV4-1 and TRBJ2-3; 12 bases line up with TRBD2. The CDR3 runs to 20 residues. Germline lookup yields CDR1 MGHRA and CDR2 YSYEKL. The trim removed 4 bases at V and 0 bases at J, leaving 14 bases unmatched. CDR3 sequence reads: CASSRSGASGRAGSTDTQYF. As DNA, the CDR3 is TGCGCCAGCAGCCGGTCGGGAGCTAGCGGGAGGGCCGGAAGCACAGATACGCAGTATTTT.

The chain combines TRBV7-2 with TRBJ1-1, with a tentative D call TRBD1 (5 bases). Trimming shortened V by 5 bases and J by 5 bases, and 12 bases separated the two germline ends. The germline V gene encodes CDR1 SGHTA and CDR2 FQGNSA. CDR3 length equals 13 residues. The CDR3: CASSTRRGTEAFF. The CDR3, as DNA: TGTGCCAGCAGCACCCGGCGGGGGACTGAAGCTTTCTTT.

Here the CDR3 DNA reads TGTGCCAGCAGTATCGGGACAGGGGGCACAGATACGCAGTATTTT. Its protein product is CASSIGTGGTDTQYF. The chain links TRBV27 to TRBJ2-3, with TRBD1 matching over 10 bases. The V gene end was trimmed by 5 bases and the J gene end by 1 base; junction bases not matched to a gene: 3. The CDR3 is 15 amino acids. Germline V gene lookup returns CDR1 MNHEY and CDR2 SMNVEV (reference sequence).

The V and J genes are TRBV13 and TRBJ1-4; D uncertain. The CDR3 has 14 amino acids. Deletions cut 6 bases from V and 5 bases from J, with 13 bases between. Germline CDR1 reads PRHDT; CDR2 reads FYEKMQ (reference sequence). As DNA, the CDR3 is TGTGCCAGCAGACGGACGGGTGACAATGAAAAACTGTTTTTT. This sequence encodes CASRRTGDNEKLFF.

V gene TRBV6-5 combines with J gene TRBJ2-1, with a tentative D call TRBD2 (6 bases). The CDR3 is 15 residues long. With 7 bases removed from V and 0 bases from J, the gap between germline ends came to 13 bases. CDR1 is MNHEY and CDR2 is SVGAGI in the germline V gene. The CDR3 nucleotides are TGTGCCAGCACCCGGGACTTTAGCTCCTACAATGAGCAGTTCTTC. It is translated as CASTRDFSSYNEQFF.

This clone has a single count. J is TRBJ2-7 and V is TRBV19; 8 bases align to TRBD1. There are 13 residues in the CDR3. V shed 5 bases and J 3 bases; nucleotides not matched to a gene: 3. Per germline, CDR1 LNHDA and CDR2 SQIVND (reference sequence). CDR3 in amino acids: CASSGQGFYEQYF. DNA for the CDR3: TGTGCCAGTAGTGGACAGGGTTTCTACGAGCAGTACTTC.

J is TRBJ2-7 and V is TRBV18; tentative D call: TRBD1 (5 bases). CDR3 length: 15 amino acids. CDR1 is KGHSH, CDR2 LQKENI, per germline. With 2 bases removed from V and 4 bases from J, the gap between germline ends came to 15 bases. CDR3 in amino acids: CASSPNSHRMYEQYF. As DNA, the CDR3 is TGTGCCAGCTCACCAAACTCTCACAGGATGTACGAGCAGTACTTC.

The rearrangement links TRBV11-2 to TRBJ2-2; D is unclear. The CDR3 covers 16 residues. CDR1 SGHAT and CDR2 FQNNGV come from the germline V gene. The V gene lost 5 bases and the J gene lost 0 bases, with 13 bases spanning the gap. CDR3 nucleotides: TGTGCCAGCAGCCCAAACCAGGATCCGAACACCGGGGAGCTGTTTTTT. It translates to CASSPNQDPNTGELFF.

This chain joins TRBV30 and TRBJ1-5; 7 positions agree with TRBD1. Looked up from germline, CDR1 is GTSNPN and CDR2 is SVGIG (reference sequence). The CDR3 has 17 amino acids. V dropped 2 bases and J dropped 2; count of bases not matched to a gene: 12. The CDR3 reads CAWSSDRARKGNQPQHF. CDR3 DNA: TGTGCCTGGAGTTCCGACAGGGCCCGTAAAGGCAATCAGCCCCAGCATTTT.

V usage is TRBV18 and J usage is TRBJ2-5; D is undetermined. The CDR3 covers 14 residues. CDR1 is KGHSH and CDR2 is LQKENI in the germline V gene. V was trimmed by 6 bases and J by 2 bases, leaving 13 bases between them. CDR3 DNA: TGTGCCAGCTCCCTCATGGACGGTCAAGAGACCCAGTACTTC. The encoded protein is CASSLMDGQETQYF.